This T cell receptor (beta chain) stems from a study of T cell repertoires in cytomegalovirus infection. For the study at large: A matching HLA type, together with CMV infection, was signaled by public TCR beta signatures.

Germline loops: CDR1 SGDLS, CDR2 YYNGEE. Trimming cost V 3 bases and J 1 base; bases outside gene matches: 6. The length of the CDR3 is 16 residues. About this clonotype itself: Its cognate antigen is unknown.

TCRdb fed the reads into MiXCR, producing one record per CDR3 protein. The repertoire holds about 260,000 distinct CDR3 sequences, with approximately 14% as singletons. Study outcomes and limitations: Public TCR beta family frequency separated CMV-and-HLA carriers, including in an independent cohort. Predominance within the ex vivo response was attributable to HLA-C-restricted CMV-specific TCR beta clonotypes.

The V gene is TRBV9, the J gene TRBJ2-7; 11 bases fit TRBD2. This sequence was found in a human donor in good health (CMV status not recorded). Some clones in this sample may be carry-over from other donors' samples. The sample taken for sequencing was PBMCs. DNA for the CDR3: TGTGCCAGCAGCGCCTCGGGACTAGCGGATTCCTACGAGCAGTACTTC. Translated, it gives CASSASGLADSYEQYF.